This paragraph reports one T cell receptor beta chain. This sample is part of a study of response to subunit inactivated influenza vaccine. The ends lost 6 bases at V and 2 bases at J; junction bases unmatched: 9. CDR1 and CDR2 from the germline V gene are MDHEN and SYDVKM. The CDR3 has 15 amino acids. In TCRdb, the RT-PCR reads were re-called with MiXCR into one record per CDR3 protein. This table holds some 850,000 distinct CDR3 sequences, under 20% found once. The material was PBMCs from blood, obtained about 5 days after vaccination. This TCR derives from a man aged 45-65 years who received an inactivated influenza vaccine. The V call is TRBV28, the J call TRBJ2-7; 8 nucleotides match TRBD1. CDR3 sequence (DNA): TGTGCCAGCAGATCCATGACAGGGGTAACCTACGAGCAGTACTTC. Amino acid sequence: CASRSMTGVTYEQYF.